There are a few counts of the clone carrying this T cell receptor (beta chain). This sample stems from a study of human T cells and chemical hapten exposure. Sequencing started from total RNA isolated from unfractionated whole blood. As originally analysed: Counts of TCRs in each sample centred on a median of about 99,000 and extended from around 25,000 to 690,000. TCRdb recomputed calls from the 5' RACE reads with MiXCR, one row per CDR3 protein. The V and J calls shown here were made by TCRdb, not taken from the authors' results. Of about 80,000 distinct CDR3 sequences listed, about 8% are singletons. J lost 9 bases, V lost 0 bases, and 5 bases had no gene match. Germline V gene sequence: CDR1 SGHDN, CDR2 FVKESK. The CDR3 is made up of 14 amino acids.

The sequence came from a male donor in good health. The V and J genes are TRBV14 and TRBJ2-1, with 7 bases identical to TRBD2. The CDR3 DNA follows: TGTGCCAGCAGCCAAGATAGCGGGCTGGGTGAGCAGTTCTTC. Its protein is CASSQDSGLGEQFF.